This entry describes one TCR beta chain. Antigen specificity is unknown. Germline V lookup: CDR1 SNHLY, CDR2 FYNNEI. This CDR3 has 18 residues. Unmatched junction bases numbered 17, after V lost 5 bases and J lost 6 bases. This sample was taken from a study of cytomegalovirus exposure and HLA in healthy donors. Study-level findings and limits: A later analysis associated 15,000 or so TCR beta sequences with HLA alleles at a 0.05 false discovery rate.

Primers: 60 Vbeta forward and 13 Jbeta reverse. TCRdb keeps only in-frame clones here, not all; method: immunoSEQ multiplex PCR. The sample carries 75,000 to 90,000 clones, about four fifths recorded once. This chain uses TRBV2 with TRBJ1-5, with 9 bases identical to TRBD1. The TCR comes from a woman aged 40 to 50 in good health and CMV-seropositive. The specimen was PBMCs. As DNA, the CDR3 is TGTGCCAGCAGTCTCCGGGGAGGGGGACAGGGATCGGGTCAGCCCCAGCATTTT. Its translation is CASSLRGGGQGSGQPQHF.